The T cell receptor beta chain under discussion was sequenced for a study of patients and donors after allogeneic stem cell transplantation. The V and J ends lost 5 bases and 3 bases respectively, with 19 bases between them. Germline lookup yields CDR1 DFQATT and CDR2 SNEGSKA (reference sequence). The CDR3 totals 15 residues. TCRdb passed the RT-PCR reads through MiXCR, listing each CDR3 protein once. This sample carries 900,000 to 1,000,000 distinct CDR3 sequences, over 15% of them seen once, and the ten largest clones take about 6%. This clonotype was counted between two and nine times. Sequencing used blood, either unsorted or a sorted T cell fraction (not recorded which). This TCR was recovered from a human donor who was either an allogeneic HSCT recipient or a stem cell or donor lymphocyte infusion donor (not recorded which). It is not recorded whose cells these are; they may come from a transplant donor. This chain joins TRBV20-1 and TRBJ1-2; the D gene is possibly TRBD1 (5 bases). DNA for the CDR3: TGCAGTGCTTACTCGACAGAAGGCCTATACTATGGCTACACCTTC. Translation gives CSAYSTEGLYYGYTF.